A single sample is the source of the 9 T cell receptor beta chains below, sequenced in a study of early T cells in non-severe SARS-CoV-2 infection. TCRdb re-analysed the 5' RACE reads in MiXCR, keeping a single row per CDR3 protein. The sample yields tens of thousands of distinct CDR3 sequences, 10% seen once. Sequencing used whole blood. The receptors shown here come from an adult who was a healthcare worker with PCR-confirmed SARS-CoV-2 infection or an uninfected control (not recorded which).

The table lists this clonotype with a count of one. V is TRBV7-2 and J is TRBJ2-5, with D uncertain. Per the germline V gene, CDR1 is SGHTA and CDR2 is FQGNSA. The CDR3 is made up of 13 amino acids. Trimming left V 4 bases short and J 5 bases short, with 11 bases between. This CDR3 reads CASSSPPGETQYF. The CDR3 bases are TGTGCCAGCAGCTCCCCGCCGGGCGAGACCCAGTACTTC.

The chain recombines TRBV7-9 with TRBJ2-3, with a weak D call TRBD1 (6 bases). The germline gives CDR1 SEHNR, CDR2 FQNEAQ (reference sequence). The CDR3 runs 15 residues. Trimming took 5 bases from V and 6 from J, leaving 18 bases between them. CDR3 sequence (DNA): TGTGCCAGCAGCCTGGGACACTTTGACGAGGATACGCAGTATTTT. Translation gives CASSLGHFDEDTQYF.

This clonotype occurred many times. The V and J genes are TRBV5-4 and TRBJ2-1; 7 nucleotides align to TRBD2. J lost 6 bases, V lost 3 bases, and 3 bases had no gene match. The CDR3 extends over 13 amino acids. Germline V gene data show CDR1 as SGHNT and CDR2 as YYREEE (reference sequence). DNA of the CDR3: TGTGCCAGCAGCTCACTAGCGTTCAATGAGCAGTTCTTC. Its translation is CASSSLAFNEQFF.

This clonotype was picked up many times. The chain is built from TRBV29-1 and TRBJ2-1, with D perhaps matching TRBD1 or TRBD2 (5 bases each). V dropped 7 bases and J dropped 3 bases, with 13 bases sitting between them. This CDR3 comprises 13 residues. Germline V gene sequence: CDR1 SQVTM, CDR2 ANQGSEA. CDR3 nucleotides: TGCAGCGCTTGGGACGGAAACTACAATGAGCAGTTCTTC. Protein product: CSAWDGNYNEQFF.

The chain combines TRBV9 with TRBJ2-2; D could derive from TRBD1 or TRBD2 (5 bases each). Germline CDR1 reads SGDLS; CDR2 reads YYNGEE. This CDR3 spans 17 amino acids. Trimming removed 0 bases from V and 5 bases from J, with 17 bases in between. The CDR3 protein is CASSVVGPRGETGELFF. The CDR3 DNA sequence: TGTGCCAGCAGCGTAGTGGGTCCGAGGGGCGAAACCGGGGAGCTGTTTTTT.

This clonotype was seen a handful of times. The chain combines TRBV29-1 with TRBJ1-1; D gene ambiguous. Germline CDR1 and CDR2: SQVTM and ANQGSEA. V lost 7 bases and J lost 9, with 18 bases in between. The CDR3 contains 12 residues. Written as DNA, the CDR3 is TGCAGCGCCTCAGAGGGAAGAGATAAAGCTTTCTTT. It encodes CSASEGRDKAFF.

This clonotype occurred many times. This chain uses TRBV10-3 with TRBJ2-3; D gene unclear. Trimming left V 2 bases short and J 1 base short, with 10 bases between. This CDR3 is built from 15 residues. The germline V gene has CDR1 ENHRY and CDR2 SYGVKD. The CDR3 sequence: CAISETFPRTDTQYF. Written as DNA, the CDR3 is TGTGCCATCAGTGAGACTTTTCCTCGCACAGATACGCAGTATTTT.

In this sample, this clonotype turned up many times. The chain is built from TRBV9 and TRBJ2-1; maybe TRBD2 (6 bases). This CDR3 has 14 amino acids. Trimming took off 3 bases at V and 9 bases at J, with 16 bases between the two ends. CDR1 and CDR2 (germline): SGDLS, YYNGEE. The CDR3 sequence is CASSGRLVSGEQFF. DNA for the CDR3: TGTGCCAGCAGCGGGAGACTAGTTTCTGGTGAGCAGTTCTTC. The full variable domain, completed using reference TRBV9 and TRBJ2-1, is DSGVTQTPKHLITATGQRVTLRCSPRSGDLSVYWYQQSLDQGLQFLIQYYNGEERAKGNILERFSAQQFPDLHSELNLSSLELGDSALYFCASSGRLVSGEQFFGPGTRLTVL.

This clonotype was recorded at least ten times. The chain has TRBV2 and TRBJ1-4; D is undetermined. Germline-derived CDR1 and CDR2 are SNHLY and FYNNEI. V lost 7 bases and J 8 bases, leaving 11 bases between the germline ends. The CDR3 runs to 12 residues. DNA for the CDR3: TGTGCCAGCAACTCGGGCAGCGAAAAACTGTTTTTT. This sequence encodes CASNSGSEKLFF.